The 20 T cell receptor beta chains listed next were all sequenced from one sample in a study of blood T cell repertoires in COVID-19. Repertoires were generated with immunoSEQ multiplex PCR, while TCRdb's copy carries only in-frame clones and drops some. This sample yields some 220,000 clones, of which 70% to 90% are seen a single time; around 12% belongs to the top ten. Sequencing was performed on peripheral blood. The receptors come from a woman younger than 30 who had recovered from COVID-19.

V usage is TRBV27 and J usage is TRBJ2-2, with 11 positions matching TRBD2. Losses at the gene ends were 7 bases for V and 5 bases for J; bases not matched to a gene: 3. CDR3 length: 14 amino acids. The germline V gene encodes CDR1 MNHEY and CDR2 SMNVEV (reference sequence). CDR3: CASTWTSGTGELFF. DNA of the CDR3: TGTGCCAGCACCTGGACTAGCGGGACCGGGGAGCTGTTTTTT.

The chain has TRBV7-9 and TRBJ1-1; D remains unclear. The germline V gene encodes CDR1 SEHNR and CDR2 FQNEAQ (reference sequence). V was shortened by 1 base and J by 3 bases, with 9 bases between the two germline ends. The CDR3 has 14 amino acids. The CDR3 here is CASSLENGDTEAFF. CDR3 nucleotides: TGTGCCAGCAGCTTAGAGAACGGGGACACTGAAGCTTTCTTT. Full variable domain (outside the CDR3, taken from reference TRBV7-9 and TRBJ1-1): DTGVSQNPRHKITKRGQNVTFRCDPISEHNRLYWYRQTLGQGPEFLTYFQNEAQLEKSRLLSDRFSAERPKGSFSTLEIQRTEQGDSAMYLCASSLENGDTEAFFGQGTRLTVV.

This clone was counted once. The chain carries TRBV4-1 and TRBJ1-1, with no clear D. V lost 0 bases and J 1 base, leaving 6 bases between the germline ends. The CDR3 has 14 residues. CDR1 and CDR2 (germline): MGHRA, YSYEKL. In DNA, the CDR3 is TGCGCCAGCAGCCAAGAGTGGCAGAACACTGAAGCTTTCTTT. It yields the protein CASSQEWQNTEAFF.

The V call is TRBV29-1, the J call TRBJ1-1, with D possibly being TRBD1 (6 bases). The V and J ends lost 4 bases and 1 base respectively, with 13 bases between them. This CDR3 comprises 14 residues. The V gene's germline CDR1 is SQVTM and CDR2 ANQGSEA. The CDR3 region has the DNA TGCAGCGTTGTTGGGACACTAACGAACACTGAAGCTTTCTTT. The encoded protein is CSVVGTLTNTEAFF. The full variable domain, with the rest looked up from reference TRBV29-1 and TRBJ1-1, is SAVISQKPSRDICQRGTSLTIQCQVDSQVTMMFWYRQQPGQSLTLIATANQGSEATYESGFVIDKFPISRPNLTFSTLTVSNMSPEDSSIYLCSVVGTLTNTEAFFGQGTRLTVV.

This sequence joins TRBV5-1 and TRBJ2-5; weak D call: TRBD2 (5 bases). CDR1 and CDR2 (germline): SGHRS, YFSETQ. The V and J ends lost 5 bases and 2 bases respectively, with 10 bases between them. This CDR3 has 13 residues. The DNA of the CDR3 is TGCGCCAGCAGTAGCCGGGATCAAGAGACCCAGTACTTC. Translation: CASSSRDQETQYF.

The gene calls are TRBV6-2 or TRBV6-3 and TRBJ2-2, with D hard to call. The CDR3 is made up of 13 amino acids. Per the germline V gene, CDR1 is MNHEY and CDR2 is SVGEGT. V shed 2 bases and J shed 4 bases, with 5 bases lying between them. For the CDR3, the DNA is TGTGCCAGCAGTTACAAAGCCACCGGGGAGCTGTTTTTT. It codes for CASSYKATGELFF.

The chain combines TRBV30 with TRBJ2-1; 7 bases are shared with TRBD2. The CDR3 consists of 13 residues. V shed 1 base and J 8 bases; nucleotides not matched to a gene: 5. CDR1 is GTSNPN, CDR2 SVGIG, per germline (reference sequence). The CDR3 loop is CAWSGRLADEQFF. The CDR3 region has the DNA TGTGCCTGGAGTGGCAGGCTAGCGGATGAGCAGTTCTTC.

The rearrangement links TRBV5-1 to TRBJ2-1, with a tentative D call TRBD2 (6 bases). The CDR3 runs to 13 residues. Germline CDR1 SGHRS, CDR2 YFSETQ. The germline V and J ends were trimmed by 6 bases and 7 bases, with 14 bases remaining between them. The CDR3 coding sequence is TGCGCCAGCAAGCGCGGGACCTCAAATGAGCAGTTCTTC. It yields the protein CASKRGTSNEQFF.

The chain's CDR3 is CASSVGTGGTDTQYF. Written as DNA, the CDR3 is TGTGCCAGCAGCGTTGGGACAGGGGGCACAGATACGCAGTATTTT. The chain couples TRBV9 to TRBJ2-3, with 10 bases identical to TRBD1. The germline CDR1 and CDR2 sequences are SGDLS and YYNGEE. CDR3 length: 15 residues. V was pared by 2 bases and J by 1 base, with 1 base of the junction left unmatched.

The chain carries TRBV7-9 and TRBJ2-3; no clear D gene. V was clipped by 0 bases and J by 1 base, with 11 bases between them. CDR1 SEHNR and CDR2 FQNEAQ come from the germline V gene (reference sequence). The CDR3 has 16 residues. CDR3 sequence: CASSLARISGTDTQYF. CDR3 nucleotides: TGTGCCAGCAGCTTAGCGCGGATTTCTGGCACAGATACGCAGTATTTT.

The J gene is TRBJ2-5, the V gene TRBV13; 10 nucleotides line up with TRBD2. Germline CDR1 PRHDT, CDR2 FYEKMQ (reference sequence). Losses at the gene ends were 4 bases for V and 7 bases for J; bases not matched to a gene: 18. The CDR3 covers 18 residues. The CDR3 reads CASSSHNPLLAGTGTQYF. CDR3 DNA: TGTGCCAGCAGCTCCCATAACCCTCTACTAGCGGGGACAGGGACCCAGTACTTC.

This chain joins TRBV23-1 and TRBJ1-2; a possible D gene is TRBD1 (5 bases). TRBV23-1 is placed among ORFs of uncertain function. V was cut by 0 bases and J by 2 bases, with 13 bases left in between. CDR3 length: 16 amino acids. CDR3 in DNA: TGCGCCAGCAGTCAATCAGGCAGGGAAGGGAACTATGGCTACACCTTC. Protein: CASSQSGREGNYGYTF.

V usage is TRBV5-5 and J usage is TRBJ2-1; 9 bases agree with TRBD2. The junction had 9 bases not matched to a gene; V was cut back by 4 bases and J by 7 bases. CDR1 is SGHKS and CDR2 is YYEKEE in the germline V gene (reference sequence). The CDR3 sequence is 15 residues long. The CDR3 region has the DNA TGTGCCAGCAGCGCCCTAGCGGGACTATATAATGAGCAGTTCTTC. Amino acid sequence: CASSALAGLYNEQFF.

The chain couples TRBV24-1 to TRBJ2-3; TRBD2 might be the D (6 bases). V shed 1 base and J shed 3 bases, with 7 bases lying between them. CDR3 length equals 14 residues. Per germline, CDR1 KGHDR and CDR2 SFDVKD. The CDR3 protein is CATSDFGGTDTQYF. For the CDR3, the DNA is TGTGCCACCAGTGATTTCGGGGGAACAGATACGCAGTATTTT.

V is TRBV10-3 and J is TRBJ1-5; a possible D gene is TRBD1 (6 bases). Germline-derived CDR1 and CDR2 are ENHRY and SYGVKD. V gave up 0 bases and J gave up 3 bases, with 12 bases separating them. The CDR3 totals 16 residues. The CDR3: CAISESMGGANQPQHF. The DNA for the CDR3 is TGTGCCATCAGTGAGTCAATGGGGGGGGCCAATCAGCCCCAGCATTTT.

The chain uses TRBV13 and TRBJ2-1, with 10 bases matching TRBD2. V lost 5 bases, J lost 0 bases, and 16 bases stayed unmatched. The CDR3 totals 20 residues. CDR1 PRHDT and CDR2 FYEKMQ come from the germline V gene (reference sequence). CDR3 in amino acids: CASSTILAGSIVGSYNEQFF. The CDR3 region has the DNA TGTGCCAGCAGCACTATACTAGCGGGATCAATTGTGGGCTCCTACAATGAGCAGTTCTTC.

In this sample, this clone turned up once. The J gene is TRBJ2-5, the V gene TRBV5-6; D remains unclear. V was pared by 1 base and J by 2 bases, with 6 bases between. The CDR3 totals 13 residues. Germline CDR1 is SGHDT and CDR2 is YYEEEE. DNA of the CDR3: TGTGCCAGCAGCTTGTCAGTACAAGAGACCCAGTACTTC. Its translation: CASSLSVQETQYF.

This clone has only a few counts. V is TRBV27 and J is TRBJ2-7; TRBD1 matches at 9 bases. Germline V gene lookup returns CDR1 MNHEY and CDR2 SMNVEV (reference sequence). The ends lost 5 bases at V and 2 bases at J; junction bases unmatched: 7. The CDR3 is 15 amino acids. In DNA form, the CDR3 reads TGTGCCAGCAGTAAGGGGACAGGGACGGCCTACGAGCAGTACTTC. Translation: CASSKGTGTAYEQYF.

This chain joins TRBV19 and TRBJ1-3; D unclear. The CDR3 contains 15 residues. V was cut by 3 bases and J by 0 bases, with 9 bases left in between. Germline V CDR1 and CDR2: LNHDA, SQIVND (reference sequence). The CDR3 DNA reads as TGTGCCAGTAGTATCGCAGGACTCTCTGGAAACACCATATATTTT. Translating gives CASSIAGLSGNTIYF.

The chain employs TRBV7-9 and TRBJ2-2; D ambiguous. V was clipped by 5 bases and J by 5 bases, with 6 bases between them. The CDR3 totals 12 residues. The germline gives CDR1 SEHNR, CDR2 FQNEAQ (reference sequence). This CDR3 is CASSVTTGELFF. The CDR3, as DNA: TGTGCCAGCAGCGTCACAACCGGGGAGCTGTTTTTT.